The rows below give T cell receptor beta chains drawn from one sample of a study of cytomegalovirus exposure and HLA in healthy donors. The repertoire was sequenced with immunoSEQ multiplex PCR; TCRdb's copy has only in-frame clones and lacks some. The data contain fewer than 120,000 clones, less than 85% of them seen just once; the ten biggest clones take up roughly 13%. Source material: PBMCs. These receptors all stem from a man aged 25-40 years in good health and CMV-seropositive. Both conserved end residues are part of each CDR3. Each record gives: clone size, J gene, CDR3 length, D gene, V gene, CDR3 protein, CDR3 DNA. A D gene is named only where the DNA matches it firmly. Clone size is not always given. Where it is, it says once, few, many or a class for expanded clones.

>.|TRBJ2-7|12|.|TRBV10-1
CASSTICDEQYF
TGCGCCAGCAGTACTATTTGCGACGAGCAGTACTTC
>once|TRBJ1-2|17|TRBD1|TRBV27
CASSLRDRGTPFYGYTF
TGTGCCAGCAGTTTAAGGGACAGGGGGACCCCCTTTTATGGCTACACCTTC
>.|TRBJ2-3|12|TRBD1|TRBV28
CASRTGSDTQYF
TGTGCCAGCAGGACAGGGTCAGATACGCAGTATTTT
>few|TRBJ1-6|16|TRBD1|TRBV27
CASNIQGDAYNSPLHF
TGTGCCAGCAATATACAGGGGGACGCCTATAATTCACCCCTCCACTTT
>.|TRBJ1-5|15|.|TRBV6-5
CASSYSGGDNQPQHF
TGTGCCAGCAGTTACTCTGGAGGAGACAATCAGCCCCAGCATTTT
>.|TRBJ2-7|12|.|TRBV2
CASSAGTYEQYF
TGTGCCAGCAGCGCGGGCACCTACGAGCAGTACTTC
>few|TRBJ1-2|15|TRBD1|TRBV9
CASSHLTGGGYGYTF
TGTGCCAGCAGCCATCTCACAGGGGGCGGATATGGCTACACCTTC
>.|TRBJ2-5|14|.|TRBV7-6
CASSLQVGQETQYF
TGTGCCAGCAGCTTACAGGTCGGACAAGAGACCCAGTACTTC
>once|TRBJ2-3|16|TRBD2|TRBV9
CASKYNLAGGSDTQYF
TGTGCCAGCAAATACAATCTAGCGGGGGGGTCAGATACGCAGTATTTT
>.|TRBJ2-6|15|.|TRBV4-1
CASSRAGLGANGLTF
TGCGCCAGCAGCCGGGCAGGGCTGGGGGCCAACGGCCTGACTTTC
>once|TRBJ1-4|13|.|TRBV19
CASRSGSGEKLFF
TGTGCCAGTAGATCCGGGAGCGGTGAAAAACTGTTTTTT
>few|TRBJ2-7|16|TRBD1|TRBV7-8
CASSLVRQGNLYEQYF
TGTGCCAGCAGCTTAGTTAGACAGGGAAATTTGTACGAGCAGTACTTC
>.|TRBJ2-3|16|TRBD1|TRBV4-3
CASSQRLTGDTDTQYF
TGCGCCAGCAGCCAAAGGCTGACAGGGGACACAGATACGCAGTATTTT
>once|TRBJ2-7|15|TRBD1|TRBV6-5
CASSPGQGITYEQYF
TGTGCCAGCAGTCCGGGACAGGGAATTACCTACGAGCAGTACTTC
>.|TRBJ2-7|12|.|TRBV19
CASSIPGNEQYF
TGTGCCAGTAGTATACCCGGGAACGAGCAGTACTTC
>few|TRBJ1-6|15|TRBD1|TRBV5-8
CASSSDRAFRSPLHF
TGTGCCAGCAGCTCGGACAGGGCATTTCGGTCACCCCTCCACTTT
>.|TRBJ2-1|15|TRBD1|TRBV7-9
CASSSAGTGYNEQFF
TGTGCCAGCAGCTCGGCCGGGACAGGGTACAATGAGCAGTTCTTC
>.|TRBJ1-2|14|.|TRBV5-1
CASSLGTDLSGYTF
TGCGCCAGCAGCTTAGGGACTGACTTGTCCGGCTACACCTTC
>.|TRBJ1-6|18|TRBD1|TRBV18
CASSPGLNRGPYNSPLHF
TGTGCCAGCTCACCAGGGCTTAACAGGGGGCCCTATAATTCACCCCTCCACTTT
>once|TRBJ2-1|15|.|TRBV27
CASSPRGATYNEQFF
TGTGCCAGCAGCCCACGGGGGGCGACCTACAATGAGCAGTTCTTC
>.|TRBJ2-1|15|.|TRBV7-2
CASSLAVGGYNEQFF
TGTGCCAGCAGCTTAGCGGTAGGGGGCTACAATGAGCAGTTCTTC
>.|TRBJ1-6|14|.|TRBV7-3
CASSLNDRTSPLHF
TGTGCCAGCAGCTTAAATGACAGAACCTCACCCCTCCACTTT
>.|TRBJ2-7|13|.|TRBV4-1
CASSQVQGYEQYF
TGCGCCAGCAGCCAAGTACAGGGCTACGAGCAGTACTTC
>.|TRBJ1-4|14|.|TRBV5-4
CASSSGGSAEKLFF
TGTGCCAGCAGCTCGGGCGGGTCAGCTGAAAAACTGTTTTTT
>.|TRBJ2-7|16|TRBD1|TRBV14
CASSLRTGAFSYEQYF
TGTGCCAGCAGCCTGAGGACAGGGGCCTTCTCCTACGAGCAGTACTTC
>.|TRBJ2-1|14|TRBD2|TRBV29-1
CSGTSGGRYNEQFF
TGCAGCGGGACTAGCGGGGGGCGATACAATGAGCAGTTCTTC
>.|TRBJ2-5|15|.|TRBV7-2
CASSSSGGPQETQYF
TGTGCCAGCAGCAGTTCCGGGGGGCCCCAAGAGACCCAGTACTTC
>.|TRBJ2-3|18|TRBD2|TRBV11-2
CASSRLGGSIGLTDTQYF
TGTGCCAGCAGCCGCCTTGGCGGGAGTATCGGGCTCACAGATACGCAGTATTTT
>.|TRBJ2-7|15|.|TRBV5-4
CASSSPGGGIYEQYF
TGTGCCAGCAGCTCCCCGGGAGGGGGCATCTACGAGCAGTACTTC
>.|TRBJ1-3|15|TRBD1|TRBV13
CASSTTGVSGNTIYF
TGTGCCAGCAGCACTACAGGGGTCTCTGGAAACACCATATATTTT
>.|TRBJ1-3|15|.|TRBV6-5
CASANRDNSGNTIYF
TGTGCCAGCGCCAACCGGGATAACTCTGGAAACACCATATATTTT
>.|TRBJ2-7|16|TRBD1|TRBV28
CASSLLPGQGYSEQYF
TGTGCCAGCAGCTTATTACCGGGACAGGGGTATTCCGAGCAGTACTTC
>.|TRBJ2-7|14|TRBD1|TRBV9
CASSVEGQGYEQYF
TGTGCCAGCAGCGTTGAGGGACAGGGCTACGAGCAGTACTTC
>.|TRBJ1-5|14|.|TRBV2
CASRGGEVNQPQHF
TGTGCCAGCCGGGGAGGGGAGGTCAATCAGCCCCAGCATTTT
>.|TRBJ2-1|13|.|TRBV7-8
CASGRWREDEQFF
TGTGCCAGCGGACGATGGAGGGAAGATGAGCAGTTCTTC